This TCR beta chain came from a study of cytomegalovirus exposure and HLA in healthy donors. Across the whole study: An earlier analysis found around 120 million unique TCR beta sequences from approximately 190 million T cells. Researchers found that less than 90% of about 400 genotyped donors fell within the Caucasian-associated ancestry cluster.

Nominally healthy donors were sampled, though unrecorded immune exposures were likely. The length of the CDR3 is 13 residues. Germline lookup yields CDR1 SQVTM and CDR2 ANQGSEA. V lost 1 base to trimming and J lost 4 bases, with 8 bases between them. About this clone itself: Its antigen is unknown.

The study ran its PCR with 60 Vbeta and 13 Jbeta primers. This table comes from immunoSEQ multiplex PCR, and its TCRdb copy is limited to in-frame clones, with some not included. Of 110,000 to 150,000 clones in the sample, roughly 80% are singletons; the top ten hold 4% to 6%. Findings and limits, study-wide: One variant, a missense change in DCLRE1C, was linked in a later analysis to TCR beta V- and J-gene trimming.

Specimen: PBMCs. The chain recombines TRBV29-1 with TRBJ2-1; D is possibly TRBD1 (6 bases). The sequence derives from a woman aged 50 to 65 in good health and CMV-seronegative. The chain's CDR3 is CSVEVQGYNEQFF. The CDR3 DNA reads TGCAGCGTTGAAGTACAGGGTTACAATGAGCAGTTCTTC.